This TCR beta chain was profiled in a study of T cells in tuberculosis. Study information: Sequenced TCRs come from CD1B-GMM tetramer-binding T cells. This South African cohort compared adolescents with or without latent tuberculosis against adults with active tuberculosis.

On this clone itself: Its antigen is not known.

V trimming: 6 bases; J trimming: 3 bases; junction bases outside the gene matches: 3. This CDR3 region has 13 residues. Per germline, CDR1 MDHEN and CDR2 SYDVKM. Time point defined: new active TB diagnosis, blood taken before or within 7 days of starting treatment. Whole-study findings and limits: Shorter CDR3-alpha in active tuberculosis partly drove smaller distances. Active tuberculosis TCR-alpha repertoires lay closer to GMM-specific TCRs than IGRA-negative controls, suggesting clonal expansion.

Assay used: immunoSEQ multiplex PCR; TCRdb lists only in-frame clones, some missing. This table has some 34,000 clones, approximately 90% appearing once. The TCR comes from an adult with tuberculosis. The sequencing here drew on PBMCs, taken at tuberculosis diagnosis. The V call is TRBV28, the J call TRBJ2-5, with 8 bases that match TRBD1. The CDR3 sequence is CASRIQGEETQYF. In nucleotides, the CDR3 is TGTGCCAGCAGGATACAGGGGGAAGAGACCCAGTACTTC.